Listed below are T cell receptor beta chains from one sample, sequenced in a study of immune heterogeneity within non-small cell lung tumors. TCRdb ran MiXCR on the multiplex PCR reads and lists one entry per CDR3 protein. The sample has about 2,500 distinct CDR3 sequences, 40% to 60% seen once. Source material: lung tumor tissue. The origin of the receptors is a man aged 50-60 years with non-small cell lung cancer. CDR3s include the opening cysteine and the closing phenylalanine or tryptophan. A D gene is named only where the DNA matches it firmly. Size is omitted from some rows. Given values are once, few, many or a class for expanded clones.

TRBV6-1	-	TRBJ1-5	large	TGTGCCAGCAGTGAATTTACCGGGAATAGCAATCAGCCCCAGCATTTT	CASSEFTGNSNQPQHF
TRBV6-1	TRBD2	TRBJ2-3	-	TGTGCCAGCAGTGAACGGCGGGAGAGGATAACAGATACGCAGTATTTT	CASSERRERITDTQYF
TRBV7-3	-	TRBJ2-7	-	TGTGCCAGCAGCAACCGGGGGGCCAGGGGGAACGAGCAGTACTTC	CASSNRGARGNEQYF
TRBV2	TRBD2	TRBJ2-7	large	TGTGCCAGCGGCTGGACTAGCGGGCGAAGCTCCTACGAGCAGTACTTC	CASGWTSGRSSYEQYF
TRBV28	-	TRBJ2-2	-	TGTGCCAGCAGTTTATATCCAGGGAGGAACGGGGAGCTGTTTTTT	CASSLYPGRNGELFF
TRBV28	TRBD1	TRBJ2-7	hyperexpanded	TGTGCCAGCAGACCGGGACAGGGGGCCTACGAGCAGTACTTC	CASRPGQGAYEQYF
TRBV20-1	-	TRBJ2-1	-	TGCAGTGCTAGAGTGGGGGACTCCTACAATGAGCAGCTCTTC	CSARVGDSYNEQLF
TRBV27	TRBD1	TRBJ1-5	few	TGTGCCAGCATGGGGACAGGAAATAGCAATCAGCCCCAGCATTTT	CASMGTGNSNQPQHF
TRBV20-1	-	TRBJ2-2	-	TGCAGTGCCAGGGGAGTCGGGACATCGAACACCGGGGAGCTGTTTTTT	CSARGVGTSNTGELFF
TRBV5-5	-	TRBJ2-7	medium-sized	TGTGCCAGCAGCTTGGGAACACCCTACGAGCAGTACTTC	CASSLGTPYEQYF
TRBV5-1	TRBD2	TRBJ2-3	-	TGCGCCAGCAGCCCGGGACTAGTGTTAGATACGCAGTATTTT	CASSPGLVLDTQYF
TRBV12-3/TRBV12-4	TRBD2	TRBJ2-3	large	TGTGCCAGCAGTTTGGGACTAGCGGGGGTAACAGATACGCAGTATTTT	CASSLGLAGVTDTQYF
TRBV12-3/TRBV12-4	-	TRBJ1-2	-	TGTGCCAGCAGTTTCAGGGGCAGCCCCTATGGCTACACCTTC	CASSFRGSPYGYTF
TRBV7-9	-	TRBJ2-2	-	TGTGCCAGCAGCTTCAAAGGCGGGTGGGGGGACACCGGGGAGCTGTTTTTT	CASSFKGGWGDTGELFF
TRBV28	-	TRBJ2-1	medium-sized	TGTGCCAGCAGTTTATTCGGGGACAATGAGCAGTTCTTC	CASSLFGDNEQFF
TRBV2	TRBD1	TRBJ1-6	-	TGTGCCAGCAGTCCAGGGGGCGGCAATTCACCCCTCCACTTT	CASSPGGGNSPLHF
TRBV6-1	-	TRBJ1-5	-	TGTGCCAGCACGGGGGGACCCCCAAGCGCAGTTTATAGCAATCAGCCCCAGCATTTT	CASTGGPPSAVYSNQPQHF
TRBV7-2	TRBD2	TRBJ2-5	-	TGTGCCAGCAGCGAACAAAGCACCGGGACTAGCGGGAGGGCACTCCAAGAGACCCAGTACTTC	CASSEQSTGTSGRALQETQYF
TRBV28	-	TRBJ1-1	few	TGTGCCAGCAAGACATTACAGCTTGAAGCTTTCTTT	CASKTLQLEAFF
TRBV5-1	-	TRBJ2-6	-	TGCGCCAGCAGCTTCTGGATGTCTGGGGCCAACGTCCTGACTTTC	CASSFWMSGANVLTF
TRBV28	-	TRBJ1-2	-	TGTGCCAGCAGCCACTCGCGACGGGACTTGGACACCTTC	CASSHSRRDLDTF
TRBV27	TRBD1	TRBJ1-2	-	TGTGCCAGCAGTGCAGGGGGCTCGCATGGCTACACCTTC	CASSAGGSHGYTF
TRBV12-3/TRBV12-4	-	TRBJ2-5	few	TGTGCCAGCAGTCTCGGACAGACACAAGAGACCCAGTACTTC	CASSLGQTQETQYF
TRBV5-1	-	TRBJ2-7	-	TGCGCCAGCCTACAAGTAGGTTCCAACGAGCAGTACTTC	CASLQVGSNEQYF
TRBV6-1	-	TRBJ1-5	few	TGTGCCAGCAGTATACAGGGAGGTCAGCCCCAGCATTTT	CASSIQGGQPQHF
TRBV4-2	-	TRBJ1-2	-	TGTGCCAGCAGCCAAACTGAACTGGCCCAAGCGAACTATGGCTACACCTTC	CASSQTELAQANYGYTF
TRBV5-1	-	TRBJ1-5	large	TGCGCCAGCAGCCCAACAGGGTCTAGGGGTCAGCCCCAGCATTTT	CASSPTGSRGQPQHF
TRBV2	-	TRBJ2-7	-	TGTGCCAGCAGTGACCACATCGGGGCCTACGAGCAGTACTTC	CASSDHIGAYEQYF
TRBV27	TRBD1	TRBJ1-1	-	TGTGCCAGCACCGTAACAGGGGCGTCGAACACTGAAGCTTTCTTT	CASTVTGASNTEAFF
TRBV6-2/TRBV6-3	-	TRBJ2-2	-	TGTGCCAGCAGCACGATAGGGGGGAGGACGGGAACCGGGGAGCTGTTTTTT	CASSTIGGRTGTGELFF
TRBV9	TRBD1	TRBJ2-7	few	TGTGCCAGCAGTGGGCCGGGACAGGGCTACGAGCAGTACTTC	CASSGPGQGYEQYF
TRBV4-2	-	TRBJ2-7	medium-sized	TGTGCCAGCAGCCAAGACTCCAGCGGAGTCTACGAGCAGTACTTC	CASSQDSSGVYEQYF
TRBV19	-	TRBJ1-2	-	TGTGCCAGTAGTCCCCCGTGGCAGGGGACCTATGGCTACACCTTC	CASSPPWQGTYGYTF
TRBV28	-	TRBJ1-5	-	TGTGCCAGTACCGTCCCGTGGCAGGCCGACAATCAGCCCCAGCATTTT	CASTVPWQADNQPQHF
TRBV28	-	TRBJ2-4	-	TGTGCCAGCACCCTCGGTGGGGTAGGGAACATTCAGTACTTC	CASTLGGVGNIQYF
TRBV27	TRBD2	TRBJ2-7	once	TGTGCCAGCAGTTTAGTAGCGGGAGAAACCCACGAGCAGTACTTC	CASSLVAGETHEQYF
TRBV28	-	TRBJ2-2	-	TGTGCCAGCAGTACTCCCCACCGACAGATTACCGGGGAGCTGTTTTTT	CASSTPHRQITGELFF
TRBV28	TRBD1	TRBJ1-5	-	TGTGCCAGCAGTTTCCGGGACAGGGGGCCCGGCAATCAGCCCCAGCATTTT	CASSFRDRGPGNQPQHF
TRBV29-1	-	TRBJ2-5	few	TGCAGCGTTGGTCAGTTTGATGGGGAGACCCAGTACTTC	CSVGQFDGETQYF
TRBV5-1	TRBD2	TRBJ2-7	-	TGCGCCAGCAGCTTTTACGCCGGGACTAGTTTCGAGCAGTACTTC	CASSFYAGTSFEQYF
TRBV28	TRBD1	TRBJ1-2	-	TGTGCCAGCAGTTCCTACGTTGCAGGGGGCCCTAACTATGGCTACACCTTC	CASSSYVAGGPNYGYTF
TRBV5-1	TRBD1	TRBJ2-7	once	TGCGCCAGCAGCTTAAGGGGACAGGGGGCCGGCGAGCAGTACTTC	CASSLRGQGAGEQYF
TRBV5-8	-	TRBJ2-7	-	TGTGCCAGCAGCTTGGAAGGAGGGATCCACGAGCAGTACTTC	CASSLEGGIHEQYF
TRBV6-2/TRBV6-3	-	TRBJ1-1	few	TGTGCCAGCAGAGTACCGGACACTGAAGCTTTCTTT	CASRVPDTEAFF
TRBV7-9	-	TRBJ1-1	-	TGTGCCAGCAGCTTTACAGGGTTTGGGGACACTGAAGCTTTCTTT	CASSFTGFGDTEAFF